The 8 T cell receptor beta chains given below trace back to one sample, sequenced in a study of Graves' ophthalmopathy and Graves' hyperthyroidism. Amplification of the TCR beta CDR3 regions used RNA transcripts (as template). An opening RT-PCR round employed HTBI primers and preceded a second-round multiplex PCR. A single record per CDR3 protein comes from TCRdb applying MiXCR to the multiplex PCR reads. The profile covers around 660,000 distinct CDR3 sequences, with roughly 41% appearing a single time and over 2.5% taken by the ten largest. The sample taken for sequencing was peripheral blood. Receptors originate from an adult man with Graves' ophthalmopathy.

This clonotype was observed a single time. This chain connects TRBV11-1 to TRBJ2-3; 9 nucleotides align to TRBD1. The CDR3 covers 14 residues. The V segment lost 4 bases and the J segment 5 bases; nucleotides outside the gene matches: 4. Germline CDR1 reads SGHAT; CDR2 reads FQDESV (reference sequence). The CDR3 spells CASSSGQGVDTQYF. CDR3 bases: TGTGCCAGCAGCTCGGGACAGGGTGTAGATACGCAGTATTTT.

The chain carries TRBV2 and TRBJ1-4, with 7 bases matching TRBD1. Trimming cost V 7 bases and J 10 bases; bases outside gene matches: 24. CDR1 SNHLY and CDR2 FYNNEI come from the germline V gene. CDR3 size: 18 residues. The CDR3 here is CASNTPLQRTGSTGKLFF. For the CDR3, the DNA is TGTGCCAGCAACACACCCCTCCAGCGGACAGGTTCTACTGGAAAACTGTTTTTT.

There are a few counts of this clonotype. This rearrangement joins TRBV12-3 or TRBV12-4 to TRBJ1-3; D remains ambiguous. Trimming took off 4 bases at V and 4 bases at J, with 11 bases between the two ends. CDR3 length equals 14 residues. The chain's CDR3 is CASSYRRRGNTIYF. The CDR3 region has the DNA TGTGCCAGCAGTTACCGCCGGCGGGGAAACACCATATATTTT.

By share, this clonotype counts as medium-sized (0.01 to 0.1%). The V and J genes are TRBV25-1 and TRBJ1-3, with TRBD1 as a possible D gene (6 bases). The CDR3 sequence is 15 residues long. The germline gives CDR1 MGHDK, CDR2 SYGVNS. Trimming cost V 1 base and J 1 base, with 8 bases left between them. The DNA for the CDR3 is TGTGCCAGCAGTGAATTGCAGGGGTCTGGAAACACCATATATTTT. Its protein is CASSELQGSGNTIYF.

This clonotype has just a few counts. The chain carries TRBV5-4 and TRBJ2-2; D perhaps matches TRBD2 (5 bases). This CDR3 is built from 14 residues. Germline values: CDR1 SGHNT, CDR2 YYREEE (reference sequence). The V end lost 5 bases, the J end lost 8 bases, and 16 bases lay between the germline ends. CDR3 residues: CASSPRLHPGELFF. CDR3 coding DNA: TGTGCCAGCAGTCCCCGACTACACCCGGGGGAGCTGTTTTTT.

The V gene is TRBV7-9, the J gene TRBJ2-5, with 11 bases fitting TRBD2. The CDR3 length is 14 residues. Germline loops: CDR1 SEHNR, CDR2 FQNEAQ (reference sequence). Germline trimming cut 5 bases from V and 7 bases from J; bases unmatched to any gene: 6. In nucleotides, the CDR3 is TGTGCCAGCAGCCCGACTAGCGGGGTAGGGACCCAGTACTTC. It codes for CASSPTSGVGTQYF.

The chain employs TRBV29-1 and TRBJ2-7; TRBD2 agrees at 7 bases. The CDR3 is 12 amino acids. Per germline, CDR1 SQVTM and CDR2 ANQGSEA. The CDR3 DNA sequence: TGCAGTCTCGGACTAGGAAGCTACGAGCAGTACTTC. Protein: CSLGLGSYEQYF.

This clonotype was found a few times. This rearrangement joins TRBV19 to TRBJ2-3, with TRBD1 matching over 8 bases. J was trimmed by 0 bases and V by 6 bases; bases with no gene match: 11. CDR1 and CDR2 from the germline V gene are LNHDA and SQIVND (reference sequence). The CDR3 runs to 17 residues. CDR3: CASREDRGLDSTDTQYF. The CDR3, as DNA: TGTGCCAGTAGGGAAGACAGGGGCCTAGATAGCACAGATACGCAGTATTTT.